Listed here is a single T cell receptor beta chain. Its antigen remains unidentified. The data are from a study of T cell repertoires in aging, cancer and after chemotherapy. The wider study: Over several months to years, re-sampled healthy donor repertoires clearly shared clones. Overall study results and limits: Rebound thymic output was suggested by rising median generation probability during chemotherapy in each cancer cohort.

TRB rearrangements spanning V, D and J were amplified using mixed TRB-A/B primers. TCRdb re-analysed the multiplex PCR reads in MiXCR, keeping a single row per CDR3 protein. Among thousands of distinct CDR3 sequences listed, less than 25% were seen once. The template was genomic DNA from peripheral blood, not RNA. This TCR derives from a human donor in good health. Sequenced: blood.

The CDR3 spells CASNPPGTGVREQYF. DNA of the CDR3: TGTGCCAGCAACCCACCCGGGACAGGGGTGAGGGAGCAGTACTTC. V and J are TRBV7-9 and TRBJ2-7, with 10 positions matching TRBD1. This CDR3 has 15 residues. CDR1 and CDR2 from the germline V gene are SEHNR and FQNEAQ (reference sequence). The V gene end was trimmed by 7 bases and the J gene end by 7 bases; junction bases not matched to a gene: 13.